This entry features one T cell receptor beta chain sequence. Its matching antigen is unknown. Treatment indicated: about 20 received Ad26.COV2.S at low or high dose, single or two shots; 5 received placebo; per-sample allocation not given. Day 63 following the first vaccine or placebo injection was when the samples were taken. An Ad26 vector that expressed Wuhan-strain SARS-CoV-2 spike constituted the vaccine. The sample comes from a study of Ad26.COV2.S vaccination and SARS-CoV-2 variants. Study background: Recipients of Ad26.COV2.S got it intramuscularly, once or twice 56 days apart. Study-level results: Total T cell responses were possibly underestimated by TCR breadth and depth analyses.

V lost 6 bases to trimming and J lost 3 bases, with 9 bases between them. This CDR3 region has 12 residues. Looked up from germline, CDR1 is MDHEN and CDR2 is SYDVKM. Data came from immunoSEQ multiplex PCR; TCRdb stores just in-frame clones and leaves some out. The sample lists 400,000 to 450,000 clones, 75% to 95% seen once, with 9% to 15% in the top ten. This material consisted of peripheral blood, taken in a trial of Ad26.COV2.S vaccine versus placebo. This TCR was recovered from a person between 18 and 65 years old who received the Ad26.COV2.S COVID-19 vaccine or a placebo. This chain uses TRBV28 with TRBJ2-7, with D perhaps matching TRBD2 (6 bases). This CDR3 reads CASSLDYYEQYF. DNA of the CDR3: TGTGCCAGCAGCTTGGACTACTACGAGCAGTACTTC.